This T cell receptor beta chain was identified during a study of T cell responses to AZD1222 COVID-19 vaccine. Study observations and caveats: Mapped onto spike, vaccine-associated CD4 TCRs spanned it and were dominant at 160-218 and 743-854. Increases in Spike-specific TCR breadth and depth were seen after two AZD1222 doses. Researchers took repertoire samples only after the peak T cell response had come.

As concerns this clone: The target antigen is unknown.

TCRdb's table, derived via immunoSEQ multiplex PCR, lists solely in-frame clones and lacks some. Seen here are around 140,000 clones, 80% to 95% observed once, and the top ten hold approximately 2%. Germline CDR1 is SGHDT and CDR2 is YYEEEE. Trimming at V came to 4 bases and at J to 1 base, leaving 6 bases not matched to a gene. CDR3 length equals 16 residues. The receptor's source is an adult who received the AZD1222 COVID-19 vaccine. The sequencing here drew on peripheral blood, taken 28 days after the second AZD1222 dose. This chain links TRBV5-6 with TRBJ1-1, with 11 bases fitting TRBD1. In DNA form, the CDR3 reads TGTGCCAGCAGCCCGGACAGGGGGCGATCGAACACTGAAGCTTTCTTT. It codes for CASSPDRGRSNTEAFF. The full variable domain, rest sourced from reference TRBV5-6 and TRBJ1-1, is DAGVTQSPTHLIKTRGQQVTLRCSPKSGHDTVSWYQQALGQGPQFIFQYYEEEERQRGNFPDRFSGHQFPNYSSELNVNALLLGDSALYLCASSPDRGRSNTEAFFGQGTRLTVV.